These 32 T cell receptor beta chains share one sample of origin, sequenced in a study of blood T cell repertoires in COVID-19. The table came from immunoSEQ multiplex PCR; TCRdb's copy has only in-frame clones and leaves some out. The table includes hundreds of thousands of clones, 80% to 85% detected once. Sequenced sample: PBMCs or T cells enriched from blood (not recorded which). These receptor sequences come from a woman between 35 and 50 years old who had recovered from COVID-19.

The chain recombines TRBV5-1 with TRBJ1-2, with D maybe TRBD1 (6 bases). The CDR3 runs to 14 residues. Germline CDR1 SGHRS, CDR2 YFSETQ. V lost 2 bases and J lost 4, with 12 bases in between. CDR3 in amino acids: CASSLSTGSYGYTF. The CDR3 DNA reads TGCGCCAGCAGCTTATCTACAGGGTCCTATGGCTACACCTTC.

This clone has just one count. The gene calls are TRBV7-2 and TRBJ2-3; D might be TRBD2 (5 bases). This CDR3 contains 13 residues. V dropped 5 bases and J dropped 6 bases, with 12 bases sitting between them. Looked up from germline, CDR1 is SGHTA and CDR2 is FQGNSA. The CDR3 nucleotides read TGTGCCAGCAGCCCCACGGGATGGGATACGCAGTATTTT. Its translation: CASSPTGWDTQYF. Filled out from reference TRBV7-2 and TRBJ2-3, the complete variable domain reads GAGVSQSPSNKVTEKGKDVELRCDPISGHTALYWYRQSLGQGLEFLIYFQGNSAPDKSGLPSDRFSAERTGGSVSTLTIQRTQQEDSAVYLCASSPTGWDTQYFGPGTRLTVL.

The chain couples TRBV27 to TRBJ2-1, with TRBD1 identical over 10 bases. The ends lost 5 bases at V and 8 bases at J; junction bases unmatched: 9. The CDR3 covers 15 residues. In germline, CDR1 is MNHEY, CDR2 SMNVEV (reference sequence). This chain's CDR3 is CASSPWTGGRHEQFF. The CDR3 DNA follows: TGTGCCAGCAGTCCTTGGACAGGGGGAAGACATGAGCAGTTCTTC.

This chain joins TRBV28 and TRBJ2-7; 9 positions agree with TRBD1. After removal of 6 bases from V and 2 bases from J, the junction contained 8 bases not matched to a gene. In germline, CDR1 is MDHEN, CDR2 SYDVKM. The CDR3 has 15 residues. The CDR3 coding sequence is TGTGCCAGCAGCGTCCCGGGACAGGGAGCCTACGAGCAGTACTTC. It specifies CASSVPGQGAYEQYF.

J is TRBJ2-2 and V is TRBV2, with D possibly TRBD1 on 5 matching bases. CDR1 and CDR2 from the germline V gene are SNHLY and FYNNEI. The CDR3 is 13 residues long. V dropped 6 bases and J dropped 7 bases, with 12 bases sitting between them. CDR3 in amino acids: CASSGETGGELFF. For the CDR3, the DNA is TGTGCCAGCAGCGGTGAAACAGGCGGGGAGCTGTTTTTT.

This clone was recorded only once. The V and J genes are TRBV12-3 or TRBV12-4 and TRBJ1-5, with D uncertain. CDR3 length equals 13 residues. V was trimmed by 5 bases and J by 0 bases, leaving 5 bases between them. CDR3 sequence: CASSPDSNQPQHF. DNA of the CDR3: TGTGCCAGCAGTCCAGATAGCAATCAGCCCCAGCATTTT.

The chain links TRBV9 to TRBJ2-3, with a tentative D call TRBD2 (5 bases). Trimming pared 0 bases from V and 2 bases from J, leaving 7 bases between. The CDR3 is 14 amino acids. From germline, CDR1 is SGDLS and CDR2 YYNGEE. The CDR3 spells CASSVVSATDTQYF. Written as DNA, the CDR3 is TGTGCCAGCAGCGTAGTTAGCGCCACAGATACGCAGTATTTT. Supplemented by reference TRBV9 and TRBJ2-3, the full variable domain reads DSGVTQTPKHLITATGQRVTLRCSPRSGDLSVYWYQQSLDQGLQFLIQYYNGEERAKGNILERFSAQQFPDLHSELNLSSLELGDSALYFCASSVVSATDTQYFGPGTRLTVL.

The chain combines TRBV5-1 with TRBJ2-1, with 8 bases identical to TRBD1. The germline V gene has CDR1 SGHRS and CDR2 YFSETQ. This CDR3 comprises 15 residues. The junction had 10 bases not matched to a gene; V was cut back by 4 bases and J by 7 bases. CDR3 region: CASSQTGVGGNEQFF. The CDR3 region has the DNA TGCGCCAGCAGCCAGACAGGGGTAGGAGGGAATGAGCAGTTCTTC.

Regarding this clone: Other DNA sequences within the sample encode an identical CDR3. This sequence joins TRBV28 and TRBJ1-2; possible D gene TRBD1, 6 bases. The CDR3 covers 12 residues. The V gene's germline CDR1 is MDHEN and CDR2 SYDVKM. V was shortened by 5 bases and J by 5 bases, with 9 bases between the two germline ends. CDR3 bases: TGTGCCAGCAGTCTAGGACAGTATGGCTACACCTTC. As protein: CASSLGQYGYTF.

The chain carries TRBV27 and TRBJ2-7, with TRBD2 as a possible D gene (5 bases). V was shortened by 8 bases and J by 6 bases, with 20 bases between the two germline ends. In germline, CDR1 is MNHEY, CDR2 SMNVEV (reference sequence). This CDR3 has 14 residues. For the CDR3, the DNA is TGTGCCAGCTGGAAAACCTCATTAGGGAGCGAGCAGTACTTC. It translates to CASWKTSLGSEQYF.

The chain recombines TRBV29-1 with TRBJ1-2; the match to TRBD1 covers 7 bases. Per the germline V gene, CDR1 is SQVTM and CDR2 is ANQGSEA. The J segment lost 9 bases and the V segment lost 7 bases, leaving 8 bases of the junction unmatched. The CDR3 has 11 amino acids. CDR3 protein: CSAEGTDSYTF. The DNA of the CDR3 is TGCAGCGCCGAGGGGACAGACAGCTACACCTTC.

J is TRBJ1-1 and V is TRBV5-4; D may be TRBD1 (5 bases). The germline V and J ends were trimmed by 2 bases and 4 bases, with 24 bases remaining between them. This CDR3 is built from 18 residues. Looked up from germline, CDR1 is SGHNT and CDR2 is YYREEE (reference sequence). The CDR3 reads CASSFTLGPGVGFTEAFF. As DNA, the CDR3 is TGTGCCAGCAGCTTCACGTTGGGGCCAGGCGTAGGGTTCACTGAAGCTTTCTTT.

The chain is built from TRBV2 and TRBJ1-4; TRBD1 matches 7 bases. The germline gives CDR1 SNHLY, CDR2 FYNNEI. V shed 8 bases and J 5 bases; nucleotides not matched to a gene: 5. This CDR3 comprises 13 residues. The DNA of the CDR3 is TGTGCCAGCCGGGGACAGTACAATGAAAAACTGTTTTTT. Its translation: CASRGQYNEKLFF.

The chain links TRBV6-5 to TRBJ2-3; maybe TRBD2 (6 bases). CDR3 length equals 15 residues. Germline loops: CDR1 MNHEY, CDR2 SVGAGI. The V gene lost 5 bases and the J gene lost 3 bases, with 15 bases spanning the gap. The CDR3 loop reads CASSPWDLGTDTQYF. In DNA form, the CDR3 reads TGTGCCAGCAGTCCATGGGACTTGGGGACAGATACGCAGTATTTT.

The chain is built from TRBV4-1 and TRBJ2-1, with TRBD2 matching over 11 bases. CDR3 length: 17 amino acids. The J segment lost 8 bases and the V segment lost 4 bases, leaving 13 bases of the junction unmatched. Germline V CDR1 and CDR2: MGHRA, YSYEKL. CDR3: CASSLKAGTSGRDEQFF. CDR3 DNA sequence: TGCGCCAGCAGCCTCAAAGCCGGGACTAGCGGTCGGGATGAGCAGTTCTTC.

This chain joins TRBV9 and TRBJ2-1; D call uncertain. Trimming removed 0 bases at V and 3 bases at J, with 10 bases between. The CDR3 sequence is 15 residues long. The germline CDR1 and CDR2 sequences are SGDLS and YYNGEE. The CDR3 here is CASSVEITNYNEQFF. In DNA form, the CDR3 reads TGTGCCAGCAGCGTAGAGATCACAAACTACAATGAGCAGTTCTTC.

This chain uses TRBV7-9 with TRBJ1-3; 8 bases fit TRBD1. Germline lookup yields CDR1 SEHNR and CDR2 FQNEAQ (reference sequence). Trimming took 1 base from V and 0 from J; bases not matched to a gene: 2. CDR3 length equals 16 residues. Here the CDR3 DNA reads TGTGCCAGCAGCTTAGGGGGACAGGACTCTGGAAACACCATATATTTT. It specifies CASSLGGQDSGNTIYF.

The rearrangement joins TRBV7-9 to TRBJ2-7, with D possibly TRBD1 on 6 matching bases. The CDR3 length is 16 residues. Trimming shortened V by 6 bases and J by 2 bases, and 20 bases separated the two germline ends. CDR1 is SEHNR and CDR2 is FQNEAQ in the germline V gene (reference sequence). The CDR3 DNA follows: TGTGCCAGCAGTCCTTTGGGGCAGGGGTCAACCTACGAGCAGTACTTC. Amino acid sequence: CASSPLGQGSTYEQYF. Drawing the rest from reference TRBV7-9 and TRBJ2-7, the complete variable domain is DTGVSQNPRHKITKRGQNVTFRCDPISEHNRLYWYRQTLGQGPEFLTYFQNEAQLEKSRLLSDRFSAERPKGSFSTLEIQRTEQGDSAMYLCASSPLGQGSTYEQYFGPGTRLTVT.

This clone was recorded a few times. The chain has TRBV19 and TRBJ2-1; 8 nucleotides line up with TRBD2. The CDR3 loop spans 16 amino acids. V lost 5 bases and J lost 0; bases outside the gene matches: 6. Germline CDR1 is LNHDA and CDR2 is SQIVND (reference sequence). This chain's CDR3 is CASSLTSDSSYNEQFF. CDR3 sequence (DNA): TGTGCCAGTAGTTTGACTAGCGACAGCTCCTACAATGAGCAGTTCTTC.

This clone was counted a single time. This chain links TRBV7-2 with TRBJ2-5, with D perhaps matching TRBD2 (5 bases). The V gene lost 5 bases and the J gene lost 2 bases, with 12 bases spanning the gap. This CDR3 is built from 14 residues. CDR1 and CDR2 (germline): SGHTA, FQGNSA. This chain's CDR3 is CASSNRRGQETQYF. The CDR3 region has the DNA TGTGCCAGCAGCAACCGACGGGGACAAGAGACCCAGTACTTC.

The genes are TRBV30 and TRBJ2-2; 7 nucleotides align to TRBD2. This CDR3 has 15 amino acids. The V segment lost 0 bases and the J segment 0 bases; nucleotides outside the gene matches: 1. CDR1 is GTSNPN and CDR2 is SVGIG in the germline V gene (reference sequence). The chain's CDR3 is CAWSVGLANTGELFF. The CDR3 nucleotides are TGTGCCTGGAGTGTAGGACTAGCGAACACCGGGGAGCTGTTTTTT. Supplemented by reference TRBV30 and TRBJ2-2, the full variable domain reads SQTIHQWPATLVQPVGSPLSLECTVEGTSNPNLYWYRQAAGRGLQLLFYSVGIGQISSEVPQNLSASRPQDRQFILSSKKLLLSDSGFYLCAWSVGLANTGELFFGEGSRLTVL.

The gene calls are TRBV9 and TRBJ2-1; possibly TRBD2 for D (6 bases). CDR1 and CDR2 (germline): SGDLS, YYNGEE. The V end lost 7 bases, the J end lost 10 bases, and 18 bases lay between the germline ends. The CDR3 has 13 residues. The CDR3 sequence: CASSGTLHSEQFF. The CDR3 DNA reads TGTGCCAGCTCCGGGACTCTTCATTCGGAGCAGTTCTTC.

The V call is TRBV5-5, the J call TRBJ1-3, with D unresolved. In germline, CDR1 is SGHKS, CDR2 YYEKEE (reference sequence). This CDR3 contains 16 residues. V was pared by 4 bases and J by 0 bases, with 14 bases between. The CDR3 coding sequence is TGTGCCAGCAGCCCGACGGCTAGCTACTCTGGAAACACCATATATTTT. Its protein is CASSPTASYSGNTIYF.

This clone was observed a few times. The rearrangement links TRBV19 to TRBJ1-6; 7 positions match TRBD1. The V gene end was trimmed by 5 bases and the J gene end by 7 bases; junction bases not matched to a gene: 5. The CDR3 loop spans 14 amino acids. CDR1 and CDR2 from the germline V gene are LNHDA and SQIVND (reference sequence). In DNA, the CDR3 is TGTGCCAGTAGTCCCCCGGGACAGAATTCACCCCTCCACTTT. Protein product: CASSPPGQNSPLHF.

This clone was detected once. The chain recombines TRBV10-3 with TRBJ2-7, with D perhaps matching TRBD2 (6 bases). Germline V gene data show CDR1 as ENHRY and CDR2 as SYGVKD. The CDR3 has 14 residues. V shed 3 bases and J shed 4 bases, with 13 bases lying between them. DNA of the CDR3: TGTGCCATCAGTGACTTGACTAGTCGGTACGAGCAGTACGTC. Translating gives CAISDLTSRYEQYV.

The CDR3 DNA sequence: TGTGCCTGGAGTAACGGAGCGGGGGAGCAGTACTTC. Amino acids: CAWSNGAGEQYF. This chain uses TRBV30 with TRBJ2-7; 7 nucleotides line up with TRBD2. The CDR3 consists of 12 residues. Losses at the gene ends were 2 bases for V and 7 bases for J; bases not matched to a gene: 5. CDR1 and CDR2 from the germline V gene are GTSNPN and SVGIG (reference sequence). The whole variable domain, remainder taken from reference TRBV30 and TRBJ2-7, is SQTIHQWPATLVQPVGSPLSLECTVEGTSNPNLYWYRQAAGRGLQLLFYSVGIGQISSEVPQNLSASRPQDRQFILSSKKLLLSDSGFYLCAWSNGAGEQYFGPGTRLTVT.

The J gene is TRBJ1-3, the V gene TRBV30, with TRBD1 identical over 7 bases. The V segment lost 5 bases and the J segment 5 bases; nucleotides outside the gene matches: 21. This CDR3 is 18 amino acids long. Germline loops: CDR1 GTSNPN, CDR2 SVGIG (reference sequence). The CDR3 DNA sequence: TGTGCCTGGTTAACAGGGGCAATTGGCCGTGCGGGGAGAAACACCATATATTTT. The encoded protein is CAWLTGAIGRAGRNTIYF.

The CDR3 coding sequence is TGTGCCAGTAGTTCCATCGGGGGGCCCGCGAACACCGGGGAGCTGTTTTTT. This gives the protein CASSSIGGPANTGELFF. The chain employs TRBV19 and TRBJ2-2; D perhaps matches TRBD2 (7 bases). Between the trimmed V and J ends, which lost 5 bases and 0 bases, there was a span of 16 bases. Germline loops: CDR1 LNHDA, CDR2 SQIVND (reference sequence). This CDR3 spans 17 amino acids.

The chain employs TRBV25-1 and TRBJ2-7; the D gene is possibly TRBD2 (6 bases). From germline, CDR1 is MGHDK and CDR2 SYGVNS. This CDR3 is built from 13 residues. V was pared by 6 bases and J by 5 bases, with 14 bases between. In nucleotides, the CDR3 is TGTGCCAGCAGGACTAGTTACAGGAACGAGCAGTACTTC. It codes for CASRTSYRNEQYF.

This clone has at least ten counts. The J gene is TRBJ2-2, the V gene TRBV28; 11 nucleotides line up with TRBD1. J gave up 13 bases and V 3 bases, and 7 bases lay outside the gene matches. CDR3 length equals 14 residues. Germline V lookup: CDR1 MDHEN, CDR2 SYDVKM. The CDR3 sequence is CASSLDRGLRGLFF. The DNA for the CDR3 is TGTGCCAGCAGTTTGGACAGGGGGCTTCGGGGGCTGTTTTTT.

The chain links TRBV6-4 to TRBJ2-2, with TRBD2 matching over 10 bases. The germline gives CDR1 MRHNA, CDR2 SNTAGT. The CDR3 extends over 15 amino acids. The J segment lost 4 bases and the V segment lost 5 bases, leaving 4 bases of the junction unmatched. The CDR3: CASSLAGGGTGELFF. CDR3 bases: TGTGCCAGCAGTTTAGCGGGAGGTGGCACCGGGGAGCTGTTTTTT.

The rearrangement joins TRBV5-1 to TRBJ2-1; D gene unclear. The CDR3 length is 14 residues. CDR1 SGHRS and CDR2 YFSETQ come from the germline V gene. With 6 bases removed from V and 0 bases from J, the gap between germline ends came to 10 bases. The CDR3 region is CASNPASSYNEQFF. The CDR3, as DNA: TGCGCCAGCAATCCCGCGAGCTCCTACAATGAGCAGTTCTTC.